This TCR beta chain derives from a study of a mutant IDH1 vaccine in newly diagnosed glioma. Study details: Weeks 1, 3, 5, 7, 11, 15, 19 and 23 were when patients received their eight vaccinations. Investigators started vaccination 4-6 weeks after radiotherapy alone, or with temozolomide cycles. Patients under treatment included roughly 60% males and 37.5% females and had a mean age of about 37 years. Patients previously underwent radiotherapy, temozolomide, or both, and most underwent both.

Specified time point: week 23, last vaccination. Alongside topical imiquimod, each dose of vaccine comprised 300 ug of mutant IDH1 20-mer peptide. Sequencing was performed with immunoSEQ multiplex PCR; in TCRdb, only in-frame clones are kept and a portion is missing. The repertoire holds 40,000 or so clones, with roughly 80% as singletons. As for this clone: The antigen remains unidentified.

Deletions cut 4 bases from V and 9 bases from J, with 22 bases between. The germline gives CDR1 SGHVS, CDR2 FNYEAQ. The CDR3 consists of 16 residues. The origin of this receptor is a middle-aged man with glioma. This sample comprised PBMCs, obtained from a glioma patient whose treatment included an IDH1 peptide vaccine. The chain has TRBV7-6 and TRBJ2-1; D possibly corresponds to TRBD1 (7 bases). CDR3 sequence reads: CASSSRRGQTNVEQFF. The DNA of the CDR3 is TGTGCCAGCAGCTCCCGGAGGGGGCAAACTAATGTTGAGCAGTTCTTC.